This T cell receptor (beta chain) was found in a study of blood T cell repertoires in COVID-19. V lost 0 bases, J lost 6 bases, and 15 bases lay in between. This CDR3 is 16 amino acids long. Germline V CDR1 and CDR2: MGHRA, YSYEKL. Original processing methods: Amplification from reference gene primers served as the basis for estimated nucleated cell counts. The protocol was immunoSEQ multiplex PCR, while the TCRdb copy is restricted to in-frame clones and leaves out a portion. The V and J calls and clone size are taken from that table; D and trimming were inferred from the DNA. The profile shows some 460,000 clones, around 89% of them singletons.

The sequenced sample consisted of peripheral blood. The V and J genes are TRBV4-1 and TRBJ1-5, with D possibly being TRBD1 (6 bases). The receptor was derived from a woman in her 30s with acute or convalescent COVID-19. The CDR3 coding sequence is TGCGCCAGCAGCCAAGATCGTTCCAGGGGCGGTCAGCCCCAGCATTTT. As protein: CASSQDRSRGGQPQHF.